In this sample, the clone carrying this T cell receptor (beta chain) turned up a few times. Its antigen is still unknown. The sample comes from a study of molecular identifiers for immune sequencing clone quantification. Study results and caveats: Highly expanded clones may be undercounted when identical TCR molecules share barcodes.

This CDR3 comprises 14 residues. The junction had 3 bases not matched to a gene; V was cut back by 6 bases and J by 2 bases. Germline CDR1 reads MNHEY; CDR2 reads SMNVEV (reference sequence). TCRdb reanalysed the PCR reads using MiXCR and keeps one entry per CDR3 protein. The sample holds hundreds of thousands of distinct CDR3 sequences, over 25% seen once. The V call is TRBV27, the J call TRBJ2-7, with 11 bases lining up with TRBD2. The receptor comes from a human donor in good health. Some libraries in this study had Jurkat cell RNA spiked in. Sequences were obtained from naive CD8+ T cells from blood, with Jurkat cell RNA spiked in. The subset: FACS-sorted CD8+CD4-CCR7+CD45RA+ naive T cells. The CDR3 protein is CASREGLAAYEQYF. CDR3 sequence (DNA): TGTGCCAGCAGGGAGGGACTAGCGGCCTACGAGCAGTACTTC.